The 22 T cell receptor beta chains below come from one sample, sequenced in a study of blood T cells in healthy people across ages. The second PCR ran about 6 to 12 cycles with a sample-barcoded 5' primer and J-beta primers. TCRdb redid the calling of the 5' RACE reads with MiXCR, one entry per CDR3 protein. This repertoire shows 650,000 to 800,000 distinct CDR3 sequences, under 55% found once; its top ten account for 15% to 25%. Material for sequencing was blood. These receptors came from a man aged 55 to 70 in good health.

This clonotype was seen a few times. The genes are TRBV6-1 and TRBJ2-7; 12 positions match TRBD1. The CDR3 is 15 amino acids. With 5 bases clipped from V and 8 bases from J, the junction kept 10 bases outside the gene matches. CDR1 MNHNS and CDR2 SASEGT come from the germline V gene. For the CDR3, the DNA is TGTGCCAGCAGTCCGACCGGGACAGGGGGCTCCAAGCAGTACTTC. Residues: CASSPTGTGGSKQYF.

The chain is built from TRBV7-2 and TRBJ1-6; 10 nucleotides align to TRBD1. The length of the CDR3 is 16 residues. With V trimmed by 8 bases and J by 5 bases, 9 bases remained unmatched. Germline CDR1 and CDR2: SGHTA and FQGNSA. CDR3 in DNA: TGTGCCAGCCGGAAGCGTGGGACAGGGGATAATTCACCCCTCCACTTT. It codes for CASRKRGTGDNSPLHF.

The rearrangement links TRBV4-3 to TRBJ2-7; D is ambiguous. The germline V and J ends were trimmed by 0 bases and 0 bases, with 12 bases remaining between them. The CDR3 has 16 residues. The germline gives CDR1 LGHNA, CDR2 YSLEER. CDR3 DNA sequence: TGCGCCAGCAGCCAAGATCTTTCGGGTTCCTCCTACGAGCAGTACTTC. Protein product: CASSQDLSGSSYEQYF.

This clonotype occurred a few times. V gene TRBV7-9 combines with J gene TRBJ2-7; 8 nucleotides align to TRBD1. This CDR3 has 14 amino acids. Germline CDR1 SEHNR, CDR2 FQNEAQ (reference sequence). The V segment lost 2 bases and the J segment 3 bases; nucleotides outside the gene matches: 3. The CDR3 sequence is CASSLFDRGYEQYF. As DNA, the CDR3 is TGTGCCAGCAGCTTATTTGACAGGGGCTACGAGCAGTACTTC.

As concerns this clonotype: Possible read error: a much larger clone is one base away. The V gene is TRBV29-1, the J gene TRBJ2-5; D possibly corresponds to TRBD1 (5 bases). The DNA end is more similar to TRBJ2-7, so the J call may be wrong. The germline gives CDR1 SQVTM, CDR2 ANQGSEA. The CDR3 covers 13 residues. CDR3 in DNA: TGCAGCGTTGTAGTCCAGGGTAAAGACGAGCAGTACTTC. It specifies CSVVVQGKDEQYF.

This chain connects TRBV12-3 or TRBV12-4 to TRBJ2-3; no firm D call. The CDR3 is made up of 16 amino acids. Trimming left V 7 bases short and J 0 bases short, with 17 bases between. The CDR3 loop reads CASTTSLGASTDTQYF. The CDR3 region has the DNA TGTGCCAGCACTACATCCCTAGGAGCTAGCACAGATACGCAGTATTTT.

The CDR3 nucleotides are TGTGCCAGCAGCCTCGGTCTGAGTTCGAATGGCTATGGCTACACCTTC. Amino acid sequence: CASSLGLSSNGYGYTF. The rearrangement joins TRBV7-2 to TRBJ1-2; D gene ambiguous. The CDR3 totals 16 residues. Germline V gene data show CDR1 as SGHTA and CDR2 as FQGNSA. V was clipped by 5 bases and J by 4 bases, with 20 bases between them.

There are a few counts of this clonotype. The chain carries TRBV6-1 and TRBJ1-2, with 10 bases matching TRBD1. The CDR3 is 17 amino acids. CDR1 is MNHNS and CDR2 is SASEGT in the germline V gene. V gave up 6 bases and J gave up 8 bases; unmatched junction bases: 18. DNA of the CDR3: TGTGCCAGCAGCCAAGAGATGAGGACAGGGGGAGCGCGGGGCTACACCTTC. Protein sequence: CASSQEMRTGGARGYTF.

This clonotype has more than one count but fewer than ten. The chain combines TRBV29-1 with TRBJ2-3; weak D call: TRBD2 (6 bases). V was shortened by 6 bases and J by 2 bases, with 15 bases between the two germline ends. CDR1 is SQVTM and CDR2 is ANQGSEA in the germline V gene. The CDR3 is 14 amino acids. The CDR3, as DNA: TGCAGCGTCCAACCCTCGGGAGACACAGATACGCAGTATTTT. Its protein is CSVQPSGDTDTQYF.

A remark on this clonotype: The germline gene is not matched at one end of the junction; a read error may be the cause. The genes are TRBV4-1 and TRBJ1-5; tentative D call: TRBD1 (6 bases). CDR3 length: 15 amino acids. The germline gives CDR1 MGHRA, CDR2 YSYEKL. The CDR3 sequence: CASGHRAGGNQPQHF. CDR3 nucleotide sequence: TGCGCCAGCGGCCACCGAGCAGGGGGCAATCAGCCCCAGCATTTT.

The chain joins TRBV10-3 to TRBJ2-3; 8 nucleotides align to TRBD1. Germline V gene data show CDR1 as ENHRY and CDR2 as SYGVKD. CDR3 length: 16 amino acids. Trimming at V came to 4 bases and at J to 2 bases, leaving 8 bases not matched to a gene. This CDR3 is CAISGSPGQATDTQYF. Written as DNA, the CDR3 is TGTGCCATCAGTGGTTCTCCGGGACAGGCCACAGATACGCAGTATTTT.

This chain joins TRBV30 and TRBJ1-3; D is unresolved. CDR3 size: 12 residues. Trimming cost V 7 bases and J 4 bases, with 11 bases left between them. Germline CDR1 is GTSNPN and CDR2 is SVGIG (reference sequence). CDR3: CALKWRGNTIYF. In DNA form, the CDR3 reads TGTGCCTTGAAGTGGAGGGGAAACACCATATATTTT.

This clonotype was seen only a few times. This chain joins TRBV7-3 and TRBJ2-3; a possible D gene is TRBD1 (5 bases). Trimming took off 9 bases at V and 2 bases at J, with 15 bases between the two ends. Looked up from germline, CDR1 is SGHTA and CDR2 is FQGTGA. This CDR3 is 14 amino acids long. The CDR3 sequence: CASSPGQNTDTQYF. Here the CDR3 DNA reads TGTGCCAGTAGCCCAGGGCAGAACACAGATACGCAGTATTTT.

The chain carries TRBV7-2 and TRBJ2-3; no reliable D call. V lost 4 bases, J lost 1 base, and 12 bases lay in between. Germline CDR1 reads SGHTA; CDR2 reads FQGNSA. The CDR3 contains 15 residues. Here the CDR3 reads CASSSLVTGTDTQYF. The CDR3 DNA is TGTGCCAGCAGCTCCCTAGTTACGGGCACAGATACGCAGTATTTT.

This clonotype was seen a few times. This chain links TRBV6-6 with TRBJ1-2; a weak D match, TRBD1 (5 bases). The CDR3 length is 13 residues. The germline gives CDR1 MNHNY, CDR2 SVGAGI (reference sequence). V was clipped by 6 bases and J by 8 bases, with 16 bases between them. For the CDR3, the DNA is TGTGCCAGCAGCCACCCAGGGACGGGCGGCTACACCTTC. Protein product: CASSHPGTGGYTF.

The rearrangement uses TRBV9 and TRBJ2-1, with TRBD2 matching 11 bases. Germline CDR1 and CDR2: SGDLS and YYNGEE. The CDR3 has 15 amino acids. V lost 3 bases to trimming and J lost 7 bases; unmatched junction nucleotides: 6. CDR3 sequence (DNA): TGTGCCAGCAGCGGCACTAGCGGGAGTGGAAATGAGCAGTTCTTC. It translates to CASSGTSGSGNEQFF.

About this clonotype itself: One end of the junction fails to match germline, which may point to a read error. The chain is built from TRBV10-3 and TRBJ1-1, with D maybe TRBD1 (6 bases). In germline, CDR1 is ENHRY, CDR2 SYGVKD. The CDR3 sequence is 13 residues long. CDR3 residues: CAISLQGNAEAFF. The CDR3 DNA is TGTGCCATCAGCCTGCAGGGGAACGCTGAAGCTTTCTTT.

The rearrangement joins TRBV7-8 to TRBJ1-2, with a tentative D call TRBD1 (6 bases). Deletions cut 6 bases from V and 10 bases from J, with 15 bases between. Per germline, CDR1 SGHVS and CDR2 FQNEAQ. The CDR3 loop spans 12 amino acids. Written as DNA, the CDR3 is TGTGCCAGCAGACCGAACACAGGGAACTACACCTTC. Translated: CASRPNTGNYTF. Complete variable domain (other parts from reference TRBV7-8 and TRBJ1-2): GAGVSQSPRYKVAKRGQDVALRCDPISGHVSLFWYQQALGQGPEFLTYFQNEAQLDKSGLPSDRFFAERPEGSVSTLKIQRTQQEDSAVYLCASRPNTGNYTFGSGTRLTVV.

The rearrangement links TRBV11-3 to TRBJ2-6; D not resolved. The CDR3 is 16 amino acids. Germline V CDR1 and CDR2: SGHNT, YENEEA. Between the trimmed V and J ends, which lost 4 bases and 0 bases, there was a span of 10 bases. CDR3: CASSSDLYSGANVLTF. CDR3 sequence (DNA): TGTGCCAGCAGCTCGGACCTTTACTCTGGGGCCAACGTCCTGACTTTC.

The chain joins TRBV12-5 to TRBJ1-4; D possibly corresponds to TRBD1 (5 bases). The germline CDR1 and CDR2 sequences are LGHNT and FRNRAP. The V end was cut by 5 bases, the J end by 6 bases, with 10 bases between. This CDR3 is built from 13 residues. For the CDR3, the DNA is TGTGCTAGTGGTGTAGGGGCGGATGAAAAACTGTTTTTT. Translated: CASGVGADEKLFF.

The table lists this clonotype with a few counts. The V and J genes are TRBV4-1 and TRBJ2-5; D is perhaps TRBD2 (7 bases). Germline CDR1 MGHRA, CDR2 YSYEKL. The CDR3 loop spans 15 amino acids. Trimming cost V 4 bases and J 11 bases, with 23 bases left between them. The CDR3 protein is CASSPTPGGPRAQYF. In DNA, the CDR3 is TGCGCCAGCAGCCCGACTCCCGGGGGGCCCCGGGCGCAGTACTTC.

The chain carries TRBV28 and TRBJ1-5, with TRBD1 identical over 7 bases. The trim removed 7 bases at V and 3 bases at J, leaving 3 bases unmatched. Germline lookup yields CDR1 MDHEN and CDR2 SYDVKM. This CDR3 comprises 13 residues. The CDR3 region is CASTGQSNQPQHF. CDR3 DNA sequence: TGTGCCAGCACGGGACAGTCCAATCAGCCCCAGCATTTT.